This TCR beta chain derives from a study of T cell responses to AZD1222 COVID-19 vaccine. The repertoire was sequenced with immunoSEQ multiplex PCR; TCRdb's copy has only in-frame clones and lacks some. The repertoire holds 90,000 to 95,000 clones, with just over 85% as singletons. Concerning this clone itself: As yet, its antigen is unknown.

Between the trimmed V and J ends, which lost 6 bases and 0 bases, there was a span of 14 bases. The CDR3 sequence is 15 residues long. CDR1 MNHEY and CDR2 SVGAGI come from the germline V gene. Study conclusions and caveats: Spike-specific TCR breadth and depth went up after people got two AZD1222 doses. CD4 TCRs linked to vaccination spanned spike, dominating at 160-218 and 743-854.

The sample here was peripheral blood, taken on day 0 of AZD1222 vaccination. The origin of this receptor is an adult in good health. The chain links TRBV6-5 to TRBJ1-2, with D perhaps TRBD1 (5 bases). The CDR3 region has the DNA TGTGCCAGCAGCCCCTGGACAATAGCTAACTATGGCTACACCTTC. Translating gives CASSPWTIANYGYTF.